The clone carrying this T cell receptor beta chain was picked up a small number of times. Its antigen is unknown. This CDR3 is built from 12 residues. Germline V CDR1 and CDR2: SGHDN, FVKESK. V was shortened by 4 bases and J by 7 bases, with 8 bases between the two germline ends. Both 60 Vbeta primers and 13 Jbeta primers went into the PCR. Sequenced by immunoSEQ multiplex PCR; TCRdb stores in-frame clones only, minus some. Here the sample spans around 170,000 clones, over 75% being singletons. This record belongs to a study of cytomegalovirus exposure and HLA in healthy donors. Broader study findings: It was confirmed in vitro that three of the CMV-associated chains were specific for CMV antigens. An assumption of roughly uniform sequencing depth across donors underlay the presence/absence analyses. In a later analysis, productive TCRs from donors in an Asian-associated ancestry cluster reportedly carried fewer N-insertions than the cohort mean.

The sequenced sample was PBMCs. The receptor comes from a man aged 50 to 60 in good health and CMV-seronegative. This sequence joins TRBV14 and TRBJ1-5, with D perhaps TRBD1 (5 bases). The CDR3 sequence is CASSLSGQPQHF. The CDR3 DNA follows: TGTGCCAGCAGCCTTTCAGGGCAGCCCCAGCATTTT. The full variable domain, with the rest looked up from reference TRBV14 and TRBJ1-5, is EAGVTQFPSHSVIEKGQTVTLRCDPISGHDNLYWYRRVMGKEIKFLLHFVKESKQDESGMPNNRFLAERTGGTYSTLKVQPAELEDSGVYFCASSLSGQPQHFGDGTRLSIL.